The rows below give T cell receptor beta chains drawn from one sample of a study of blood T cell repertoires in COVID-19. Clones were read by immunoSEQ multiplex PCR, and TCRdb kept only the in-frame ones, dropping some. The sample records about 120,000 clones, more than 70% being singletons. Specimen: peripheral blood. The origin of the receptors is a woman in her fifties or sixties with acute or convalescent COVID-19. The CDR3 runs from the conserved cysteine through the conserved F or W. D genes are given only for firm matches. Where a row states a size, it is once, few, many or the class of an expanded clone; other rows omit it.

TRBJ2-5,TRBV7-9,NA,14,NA,TGTGCCAGCAGCTTAGGGCTAGCGAGCGAGACCCAGTACTTC,CASSLGLASETQYF
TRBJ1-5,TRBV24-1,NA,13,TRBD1,TGTGCCACCGGGGGACAGGGGAATTATCCCCAGCATTTT,CATGGQGNYPQHF
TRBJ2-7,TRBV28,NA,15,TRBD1,TGTGCCAGCGGAGGGACAGGGGGTACCTCCTACGAGCAGTACTTC,CASGGTGGTSYEQYF
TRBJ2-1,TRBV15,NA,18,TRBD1,TGTGCCACCAGCAGGCTTTTCCCCGGACAGGGGAACGACAATGAGCAGTTCTTC,CATSRLFPGQGNDNEQFF
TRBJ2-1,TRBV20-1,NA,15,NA,TGCAGTGCTAGTGAGTTTCGGGGCTCCTACAATGAGCAGTTCTTC,CSASEFRGSYNEQFF
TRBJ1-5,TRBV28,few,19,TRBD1,TGTGCCAGCAGTCGCTCCGGGGCAGGGGGCACGGGAAGCAATCAGCCCCAGCATTTT,CASSRSGAGGTGSNQPQHF
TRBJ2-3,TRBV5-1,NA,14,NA,TGCGCCAGCAGCTTGACTACTAGCACAGATACGCAGTATTTT,CASSLTTSTDTQYF
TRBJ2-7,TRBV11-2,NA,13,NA,TGTGCCAGCAGCTTAGACGCTATAATCGAGCAGTACTTC,CASSLDAIIEQYF
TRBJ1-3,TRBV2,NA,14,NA,TGTGCCAGCATCGAGGGGACTTCTGGAAACACCATATATTTT,CASIEGTSGNTIYF
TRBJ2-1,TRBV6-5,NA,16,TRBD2,TGTGCCAGCAGTTACGTTCGCGGGAGCTCAGGGAATGAGCAGTTCTTC,CASSYVRGSSGNEQFF
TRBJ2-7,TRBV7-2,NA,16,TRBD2,TGTGCCAGCAGCTTAGCGACTAGCGGGTTAACCTACGAGCAGTACTTC,CASSLATSGLTYEQYF
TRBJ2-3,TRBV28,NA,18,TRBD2,TGTGCCAGCAGTTCGGGACTAGCGGGAGATGGGGGCACAGATACGCAGTATTTT,CASSSGLAGDGGTDTQYF
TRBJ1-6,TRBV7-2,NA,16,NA,TGTGCCAGCAGCTTCCAGCACGGGTTACATAATTCACCCCTCCACTTT,CASSFQHGLHNSPLHF
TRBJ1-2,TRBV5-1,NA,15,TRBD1,TGCGCCAGCAGACCGGACAGGGCCCATAACTATGGCTACACCTTC,CASRPDRAHNYGYTF
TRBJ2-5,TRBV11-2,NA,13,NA,TGTGCCAGCAGCAACCGGGGGCAAGAGACCCAGTACTTC,CASSNRGQETQYF
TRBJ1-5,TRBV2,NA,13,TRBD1,TGTGCCAGCAGAACAGGGGGCAATCAGCCCCAGCATTTT,CASRTGGNQPQHF
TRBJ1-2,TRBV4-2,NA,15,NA,TGTGCCAGCAGCCAAGTGGGACTTACTAACTATGGCTACACCTTC,CASSQVGLTNYGYTF
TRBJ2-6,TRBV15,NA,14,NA,TGTGCCACAAAACAGGGCCATGGGGCCAACGTCCTGACTTTC,CATKQGHGANVLTF
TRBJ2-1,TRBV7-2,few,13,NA,TGTGCCAGCAGCTTAAGGAGGAAGGATGAGCAGTTCTTC,CASSLRRKDEQFF
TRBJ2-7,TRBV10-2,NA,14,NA,TGCGCCAGCAGGGACCCGGGACTTAACTACGAGCAGTACTTC,CASRDPGLNYEQYF